The present TCR beta chain was sequenced within a study of Tregs in tolerant kidney transplant recipients. General study findings and limits: This study did not directly address biological reproducibility. Changing PCR primers prevented nucleotide comparison between some patients' samples. Findings come from small patient numbers and require larger validation.

Profiling relied on immunoSEQ multiplex PCR, and the TCRdb table lists in-frame clones only, not all of them. This sample yields tens of thousands of clones, of which roughly 93% are seen a single time; roughly 1.7% belongs to the top ten. Between the trimmed V and J ends, which lost 4 bases and 0 bases, there was a span of 14 bases. The germline CDR1 and CDR2 sequences are SGHNT and YYREEE (reference sequence). CDR3 size: 16 residues. To note about this clone: Its antigen is as yet unknown.

Recipients received nonmyeloablative bone marrow transplants from related graft donors, with transient mixed chimerism. Sample: CD4+ T cells from blood (PBMCs), taken 12 months after the transplant. The gene calls are TRBV5-4 and TRBJ2-1; D possibly corresponds to TRBD1 (6 bases). This TCR derives from a human patient who received a combined kidney and bone marrow transplant. Some T cells here may be from the graft donor. The CDR3 region is CASSGGTTRSYNEQFF. The CDR3 region has the DNA TGTGCCAGCAGCGGTGGGACAACCCGCTCCTACAATGAGCAGTTCTTC.